This T cell receptor beta chain derives from a study of cytomegalovirus exposure and HLA in healthy donors. Whole-study findings and limits: Presence/absence results assume similar sequencing depth per donor, which may not hold.

J gave up 5 bases and V 3 bases, and 8 bases lay outside the gene matches. From germline, CDR1 is KGHSH and CDR2 LQKENI. There are 15 residues in the CDR3. Concerning this clone itself: Its antigen is currently unknown.

The PCR contained 60 Vbeta and 13 Jbeta primers. TCRdb's table, derived via immunoSEQ multiplex PCR, lists solely in-frame clones and lacks some. The sample lists 90,000 to 110,000 clones, roughly two thirds occurring once. The sequence came from a man aged 40-50 years in good health and CMV-seronegative. The sample taken for sequencing was PBMCs. The chain couples TRBV18 to TRBJ2-5; 8 positions match TRBD1. The CDR3 coding sequence is TGTGCCAGCTCACCCAATCGACAGGGGAGTGAGACCCAGTACTTC. This sequence encodes CASSPNRQGSETQYF.